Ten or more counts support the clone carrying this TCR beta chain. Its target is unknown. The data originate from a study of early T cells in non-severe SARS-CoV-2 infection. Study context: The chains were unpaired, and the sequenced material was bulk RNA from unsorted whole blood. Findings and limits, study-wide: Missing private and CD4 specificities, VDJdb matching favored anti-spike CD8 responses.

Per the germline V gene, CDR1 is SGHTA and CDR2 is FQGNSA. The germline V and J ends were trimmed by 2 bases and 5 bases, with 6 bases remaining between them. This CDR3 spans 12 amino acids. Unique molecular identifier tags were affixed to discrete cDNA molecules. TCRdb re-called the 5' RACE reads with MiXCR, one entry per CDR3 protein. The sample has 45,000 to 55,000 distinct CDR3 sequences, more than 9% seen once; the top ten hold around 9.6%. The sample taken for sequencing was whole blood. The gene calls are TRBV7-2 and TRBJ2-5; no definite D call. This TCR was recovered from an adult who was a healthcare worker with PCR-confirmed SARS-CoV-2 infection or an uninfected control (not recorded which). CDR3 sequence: CASSLSSETQYF. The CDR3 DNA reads TGTGCCAGCAGCTTATCCAGTGAGACCCAGTACTTC.